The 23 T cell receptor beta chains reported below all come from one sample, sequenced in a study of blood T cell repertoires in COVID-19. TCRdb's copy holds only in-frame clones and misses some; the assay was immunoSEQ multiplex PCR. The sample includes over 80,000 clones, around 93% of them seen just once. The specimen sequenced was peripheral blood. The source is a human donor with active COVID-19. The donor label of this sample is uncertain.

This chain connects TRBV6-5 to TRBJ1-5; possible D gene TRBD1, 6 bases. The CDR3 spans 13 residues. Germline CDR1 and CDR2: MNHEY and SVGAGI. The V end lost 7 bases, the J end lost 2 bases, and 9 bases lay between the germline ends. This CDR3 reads CASKGEGNQPQHF. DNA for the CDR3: TGTGCCAGCAAGGGGGAAGGCAATCAGCCCCAGCATTTT.

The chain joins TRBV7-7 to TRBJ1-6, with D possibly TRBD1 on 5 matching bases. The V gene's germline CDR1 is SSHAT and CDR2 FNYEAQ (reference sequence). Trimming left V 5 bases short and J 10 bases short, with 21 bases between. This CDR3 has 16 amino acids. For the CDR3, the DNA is TGTGCCAGCAGCCGAGCGACAGTCCTTATAAGATCACCCCTCCACTTT. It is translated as CASSRATVLIRSPLHF.

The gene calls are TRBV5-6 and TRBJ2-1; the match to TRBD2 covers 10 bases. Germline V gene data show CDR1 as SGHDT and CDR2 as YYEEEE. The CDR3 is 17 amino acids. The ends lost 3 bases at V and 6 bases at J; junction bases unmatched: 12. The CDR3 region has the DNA TGTGCCAGCAGCTCCTACTTACTAGCGGGGACTTTCAATGAGCAGTTCTTC. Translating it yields CASSSYLLAGTFNEQFF.

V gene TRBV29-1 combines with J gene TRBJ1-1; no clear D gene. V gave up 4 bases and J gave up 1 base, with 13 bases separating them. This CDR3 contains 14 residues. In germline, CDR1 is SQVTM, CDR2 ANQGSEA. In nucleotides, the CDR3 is TGCAGCGTTGCTTGGGCGGAGGGGAACACTGAAGCTTTCTTT. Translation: CSVAWAEGNTEAFF.

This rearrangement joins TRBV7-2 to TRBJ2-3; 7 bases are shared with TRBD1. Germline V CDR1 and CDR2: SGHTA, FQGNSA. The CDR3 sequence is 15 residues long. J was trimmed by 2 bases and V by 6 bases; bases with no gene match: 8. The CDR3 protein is CASRSVRGPTDTQYF. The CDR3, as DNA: TGTGCCAGCAGGTCCGTTAGGGGGCCCACAGATACGCAGTATTTT.

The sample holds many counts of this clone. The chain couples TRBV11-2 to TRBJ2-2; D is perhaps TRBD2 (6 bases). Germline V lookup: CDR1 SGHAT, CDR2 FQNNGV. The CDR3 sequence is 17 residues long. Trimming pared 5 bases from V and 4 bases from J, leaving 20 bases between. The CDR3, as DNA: TGTGCCAGCAGCCTACCCCCAGGAGGGCGAGGCACCGGGGAGCTGTTTTTT. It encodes CASSLPPGGRGTGELFF.

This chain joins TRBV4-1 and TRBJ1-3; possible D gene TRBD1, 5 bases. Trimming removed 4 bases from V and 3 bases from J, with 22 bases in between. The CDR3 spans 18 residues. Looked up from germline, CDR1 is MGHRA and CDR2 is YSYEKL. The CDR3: CASSLFTQGSSFGNTIYF. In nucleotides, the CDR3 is TGCGCCAGCAGCCTCTTCACCCAGGGTAGTTCGTTTGGAAACACCATATATTTT.

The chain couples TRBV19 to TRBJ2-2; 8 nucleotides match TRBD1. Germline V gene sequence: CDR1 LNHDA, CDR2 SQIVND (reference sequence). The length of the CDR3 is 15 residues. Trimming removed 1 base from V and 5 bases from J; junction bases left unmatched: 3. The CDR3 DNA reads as TGTGCCAGTAGTATAGTTCAGGGGGCAACCGGGGAGCTGTTTTTT. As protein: CASSIVQGATGELFF.

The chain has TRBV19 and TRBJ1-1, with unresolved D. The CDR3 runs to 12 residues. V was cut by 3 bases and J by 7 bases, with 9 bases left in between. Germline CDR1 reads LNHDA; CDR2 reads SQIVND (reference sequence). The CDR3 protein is CASSMLAGEAFF. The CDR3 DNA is TGTGCCAGTAGTATGTTAGCGGGTGAAGCTTTCTTT.

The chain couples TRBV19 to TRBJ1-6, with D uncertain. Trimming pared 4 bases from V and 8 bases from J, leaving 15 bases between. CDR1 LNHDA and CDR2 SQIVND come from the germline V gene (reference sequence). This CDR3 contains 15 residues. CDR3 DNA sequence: TGTGCCAGTAGTACCGAGGGTAATACGGATTCACCCCTCCACTTT. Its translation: CASSTEGNTDSPLHF.

The CDR3 DNA reads TGCGCCAGCAGCCATCAATTTGGGGCCTATGGCTACACCTTC. It codes for CASSHQFGAYGYTF. This chain links TRBV5-1 with TRBJ1-2; D might be TRBD1 (5 bases). Trimming pared 4 bases from V and 4 bases from J, leaving 14 bases between. The CDR3 length is 14 residues. Germline V lookup: CDR1 SGHRS, CDR2 YFSETQ. The complete variable domain, with remaining parts taken from reference TRBV5-1 and TRBJ1-2, reads KAGVTQTPRYLIKTRGQQVTLSCSPISGHRSVSWYQQTPGQGLQFLFEYFSETQRNKGNFPGRFSGRQFSNSRSEMNVSTLELGDSALYLCASSHQFGAYGYTFGSGTRLTVV.

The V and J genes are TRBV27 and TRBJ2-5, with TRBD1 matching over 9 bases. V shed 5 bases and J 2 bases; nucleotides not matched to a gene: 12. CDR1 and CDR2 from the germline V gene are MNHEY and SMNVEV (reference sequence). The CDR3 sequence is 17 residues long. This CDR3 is CASSQFPTGGGQETQYF. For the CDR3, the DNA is TGTGCCAGCAGTCAATTTCCTACAGGGGGCGGGCAAGAGACCCAGTACTTC.

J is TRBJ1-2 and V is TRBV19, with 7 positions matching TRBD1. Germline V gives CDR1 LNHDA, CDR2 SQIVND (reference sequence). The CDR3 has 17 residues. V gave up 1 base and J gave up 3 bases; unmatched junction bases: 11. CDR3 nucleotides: TGTGCCAGTAGTATAGCCCTCGAGACAGGGCGCGACTATGGCTACACCTTC. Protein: CASSIALETGRDYGYTF.

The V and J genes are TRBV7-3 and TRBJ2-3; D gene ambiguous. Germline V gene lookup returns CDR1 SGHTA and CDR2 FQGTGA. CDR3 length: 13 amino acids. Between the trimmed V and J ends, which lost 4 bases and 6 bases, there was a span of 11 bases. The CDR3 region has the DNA TGTGCCAGCAGCTCTATCGTCGCGGATACGCAGTATTTT. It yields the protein CASSSIVADTQYF.

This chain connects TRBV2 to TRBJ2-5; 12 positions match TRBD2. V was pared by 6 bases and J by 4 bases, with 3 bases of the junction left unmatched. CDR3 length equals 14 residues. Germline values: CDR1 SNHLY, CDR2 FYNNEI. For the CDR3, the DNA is TGTGCCAGCAGGGAACTAGCGGGGGGAGAGACCCAGTACTTC. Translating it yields CASRELAGGETQYF.

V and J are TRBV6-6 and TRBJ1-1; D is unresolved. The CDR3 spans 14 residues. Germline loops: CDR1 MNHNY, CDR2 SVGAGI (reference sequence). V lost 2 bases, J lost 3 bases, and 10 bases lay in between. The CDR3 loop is CASSYTERDTEAFF. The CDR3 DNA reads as TGTGCCAGCAGTTACACGGAACGGGACACTGAAGCTTTCTTT.

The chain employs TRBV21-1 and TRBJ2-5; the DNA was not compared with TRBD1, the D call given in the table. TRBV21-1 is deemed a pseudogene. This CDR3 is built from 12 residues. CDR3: CASSPSQETQYF. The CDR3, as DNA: TGTGCCAGCTCCCCATCCCAAGAGACCCAGTACTTC.

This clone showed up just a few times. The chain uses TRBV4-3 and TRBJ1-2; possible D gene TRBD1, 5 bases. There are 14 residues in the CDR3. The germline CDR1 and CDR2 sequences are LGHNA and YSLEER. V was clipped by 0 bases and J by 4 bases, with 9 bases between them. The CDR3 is CASSQDRAGYGYTF. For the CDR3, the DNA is TGCGCCAGCAGCCAAGACAGGGCAGGCTATGGCTACACCTTC.

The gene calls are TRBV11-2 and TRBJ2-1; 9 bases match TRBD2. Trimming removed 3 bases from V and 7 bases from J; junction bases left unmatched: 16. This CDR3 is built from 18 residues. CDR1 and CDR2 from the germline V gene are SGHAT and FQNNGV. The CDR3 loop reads CASSLGVGRGGNWNEQFF. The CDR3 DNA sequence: TGTGCCAGCAGCTTGGGAGTCGGGCGGGGGGGCAATTGGAATGAGCAGTTCTTC.

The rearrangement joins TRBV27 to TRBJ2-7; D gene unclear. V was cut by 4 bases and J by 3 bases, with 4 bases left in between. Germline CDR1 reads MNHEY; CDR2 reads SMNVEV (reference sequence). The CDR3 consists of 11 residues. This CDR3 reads CASSSGYEQYF. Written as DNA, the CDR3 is TGTGCCAGCAGTTCAGGCTACGAGCAGTACTTC.

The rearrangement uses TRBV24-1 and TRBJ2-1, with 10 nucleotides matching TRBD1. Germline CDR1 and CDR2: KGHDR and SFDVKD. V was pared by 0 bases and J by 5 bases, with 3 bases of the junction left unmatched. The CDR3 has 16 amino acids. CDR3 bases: TGTGCCACCAGTGATTTGCTGGGACAGGGGAACAATGAGCAGTTCTTC. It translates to CATSDLLGQGNNEQFF.

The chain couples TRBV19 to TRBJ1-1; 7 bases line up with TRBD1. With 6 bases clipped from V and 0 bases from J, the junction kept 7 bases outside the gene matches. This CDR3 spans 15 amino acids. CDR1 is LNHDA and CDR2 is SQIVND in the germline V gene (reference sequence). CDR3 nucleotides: TGTGCCAGTAGCCCGGGACAGCCGATGAACACTGAAGCTTTCTTT. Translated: CASSPGQPMNTEAFF.

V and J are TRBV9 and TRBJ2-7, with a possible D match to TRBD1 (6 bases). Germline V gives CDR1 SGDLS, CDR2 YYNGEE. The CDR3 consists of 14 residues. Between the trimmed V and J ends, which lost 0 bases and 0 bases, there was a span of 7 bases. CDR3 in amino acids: CASSVGTASYEQYF. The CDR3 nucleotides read TGTGCCAGCAGCGTAGGGACAGCCTCCTACGAGCAGTACTTC.